The rows below give T cell receptor beta chains drawn from one sample of a study of molecular identifiers for immune sequencing clone quantification. TCRdb recomputed calls from the PCR reads with MiXCR, one row per CDR3 protein. The data contain under 350,000 distinct CDR3 sequences, roughly 23% of them singletons. The sequencing input was naive CD8+ T cells from blood, with Jurkat cell RNA spiked in. All receptors come from a human donor in good health. Some libraries in this study had Jurkat cell RNA spiked in. CDR3s include the opening cysteine and the closing phenylalanine or tryptophan. D genes are given only for firm matches. Clone size is not always given. Where it is, it says once, few, many or a class for expanded clones.

V gene: TRBV7-6; clone size: NA; D gene: NA; J gene: TRBJ2-7; CDR3 protein: CASSRDSGPYEQYF; CDR3 DNA: TGTGCCAGCAGCCGGGACAGCGGGCCCTACGAGCAGTACTTC
V gene: TRBV14; clone size: NA; D gene: NA; J gene: TRBJ2-7; CDR3 protein: CASSQVYGAYEQYF; CDR3 DNA: TGTGCCAGCAGCCAAGTCTACGGGGCCTACGAGCAGTACTTC
V gene: TRBV20-1; clone size: NA; D gene: NA; J gene: TRBJ2-7; CDR3 protein: CGATLDRRTYEQYF; CDR3 DNA: TGCGGTGCGACTCTTGACAGGAGGACCTACGAGCAGTACTTC
V gene: TRBV27; clone size: few; D gene: NA; J gene: TRBJ1-1; CDR3 protein: CASGQQGLRVGTEAFF; CDR3 DNA: TGTGCCAGCGGACAACAGGGTCTAAGGGTTGGCACTGAAGCTTTCTTT
V gene: TRBV27; clone size: few; D gene: TRBD1; J gene: TRBJ1-2; CDR3 protein: CASSFQGSGGYGYTF; CDR3 DNA: TGTGCCAGCAGTTTCCAAGGATCAGGGGGCTATGGCTACACCTTC
V gene: TRBV7-9; clone size: NA; D gene: NA; J gene: TRBJ2-4; CDR3 protein: CASSLVLGTEIIQYF; CDR3 DNA: TGTGCCAGCAGCTTAGTTCTTGGGACGGAAATCATTCAGTACTTC
V gene: TRBV4-3; clone size: few; D gene: NA; J gene: TRBJ2-7; CDR3 protein: CASSQEVLGSYEQYF; CDR3 DNA: TGCGCCAGCAGCCAAGAAGTACTGGGGTCCTACGAGCAGTACTTC
V gene: TRBV29-1; clone size: many; D gene: NA; J gene: TRBJ2-3; CDR3 protein: CSVEGASSTDTQYF; CDR3 DNA: TGCAGCGTTGAGGGTGCTAGCTCCACAGATACGCAGTATTTT
V gene: TRBV6-2/TRBV6-3; clone size: NA; D gene: NA; J gene: TRBJ1-1; CDR3 protein: CASTTSNTEAFF; CDR3 DNA: TGTGCCAGCACCACATCAAACACTGAAGCTTTCTTT
V gene: TRBV27; clone size: NA; D gene: NA; J gene: TRBJ1-5; CDR3 protein: CASSLSTSGNQPQHF; CDR3 DNA: TGTGCCAGCAGTTTATCGACATCTGGCAATCAGCCCCAGCATTTT
V gene: TRBV7-2; clone size: many; D gene: NA; J gene: TRBJ2-3; CDR3 protein: CASSPFEAASTDTQYF; CDR3 DNA: TGTGCCAGCAGCCCATTCGAGGCAGCTAGCACAGATACGCAGTATTTT
V gene: TRBV7-4; clone size: many; D gene: NA; J gene: TRBJ2-7; CDR3 protein: CASSANRAFCEQYF; CDR3 DNA: TGTGCCAGCAGCGCAAACAGGGCTTTCTGCGAGCAGTACTTC
V gene: TRBV14; clone size: NA; D gene: TRBD1; J gene: TRBJ2-7; CDR3 protein: CASSMGQVSFYEQYF; CDR3 DNA: TGTGCCAGCAGCATGGGACAGGTCTCCTTTTACGAGCAGTACTTC
V gene: TRBV29-1; clone size: many; D gene: TRBD1; J gene: TRBJ2-7; CDR3 protein: CSVPLTGSEQYF; CDR3 DNA: TGCAGCGTCCCTTTGACAGGGAGCGAGCAGTACTTC
V gene: TRBV19; clone size: NA; D gene: NA; J gene: TRBJ2-7; CDR3 protein: CASSISQAYEQYF; CDR3 DNA: TGTGCCAGTAGTATTTCACAAGCCTACGAGCAGTACTTC
V gene: TRBV20-1; clone size: NA; D gene: NA; J gene: TRBJ2-7; CDR3 protein: CSADPPLDSDEQYF; CDR3 DNA: TGCAGTGCTGACCCCCCGCTTGACTCCGACGAGCAGTACTTC
V gene: TRBV18; clone size: NA; D gene: NA; J gene: TRBJ1-4; CDR3 protein: CASSPDTINEKLFF; CDR3 DNA: TGTGCCAGCTCACCGGACACGATTAATGAAAAACTGTTTTTT
V gene: TRBV12-3/TRBV12-4; clone size: NA; D gene: NA; J gene: TRBJ1-5; CDR3 protein: CASTLLTGEDQPQHF; CDR3 DNA: TGTGCCAGCACCCTCTTGACGGGGGAAGATCAGCCCCAGCATTTT
V gene: TRBV13; clone size: NA; D gene: NA; J gene: TRBJ2-3; CDR3 protein: CASSSPRSARGYTDTQYF; CDR3 DNA: TGTGCCAGCAGCTCCCCGCGTTCGGCGCGGGGCTACACAGATACGCAGTATTTT
V gene: TRBV7-9; clone size: few; D gene: TRBD1; J gene: TRBJ2-7; CDR3 protein: CASSLSLETGSYEQYF; CDR3 DNA: TGTGCCAGCAGCCTCAGCCTTGAGACAGGGTCCTACGAGCAGTACTTC
V gene: TRBV24-1; clone size: many; D gene: TRBD2; J gene: TRBJ2-2; CDR3 protein: CATSDIASGSHGELFF; CDR3 DNA: TGTGCCACCAGTGATATCGCTAGCGGGAGTCACGGGGAGCTGTTTTTT
V gene: TRBV5-1; clone size: few; D gene: NA; J gene: TRBJ2-3; CDR3 protein: CASSRDWRGRTDTQYF; CDR3 DNA: TGCGCCAGCAGTAGGGATTGGCGGGGGCGTACAGATACGCAGTATTTT
V gene: TRBV20-1; clone size: NA; D gene: NA; J gene: TRBJ1-4; CDR3 protein: CSARAEVANEKPFF; CDR3 DNA: TGCAGTGCTCGTGCGGAGGTGGCTAATGAAAAACCGTTTTTT
V gene: TRBV28; clone size: few; D gene: TRBD2; J gene: TRBJ2-1; CDR3 protein: CASSSGLAYNEQFF; CDR3 DNA: TGTGCCAGCAGTTCGGGACTAGCGTACAATGAGCAGTTCTTC